This T cell receptor beta chain stems from a study of tumor-infiltrating lymphocytes in primary liver carcinoma (dated 2017 in TCRdb). A note on the overall study: Between November 2015 and 2016, five patients in China with histopathologically diagnosed primary liver carcinoma had surgical resection. TCRbeta repertoire sequencing, expression microarrays and whole-exome sequencing were combined in the study across five regions of each liver tumor, with adjacent normal tissue and blood also included. The five patients had tumors of stage T1-T3 N0M0, with maximum diameters ranging from 4.2 to 10 cm. A total of some 35 specimens from 5 patients went through TCRbeta repertoire sequencing, namely 25 tumor regions, 5 adjacent noncancerous liver tissues and 5 peripheral blood samples. Of the five patients, three men and two women aged 30 to 69 years, four had hepatocellular carcinoma and one had combined HCC and intrahepatic cholangiocarcinoma. High reproducibility was observed for the technical replicate repertoires, with mean shared-clone rates roughly 0.92 and correlation coefficients above 0.95. Each sample produced roughly 3.65 to 7.5 million productive TCRbeta reads, and read depth showed no significant difference between tissue types. Overall results and qualifications from the work: Since the samples were bulk and unsorted, there was no way to compare CD4+ and CD8+ T cell repertoires. The top 250 clones accounted for a significantly greater share of the repertoire in tumors than in blood (p = 0.039). Repertoire overlap was found to be higher between tumor regions (mean roughly 36%) than between tumor-adjacent (roughly 17%) or tumor-blood (around 15%) pairs, consistent with antigen-driven expansion. With just a few patients in the study, the authors point out that the findings should be validated in a larger study. Because sequencing covered only the TCR beta chain and unpaired alpha chains were not captured, true repertoire diversity is likely underestimated.

A constant-region primer and ProtoScript II reverse transcriptase were used to reverse-transcribe TCRbeta-specific cDNA from approximately 450 ng total RNA. Construction of the TCRbeta libraries relied on three nested rounds of multiplex PCR, following a slightly modified ARM-PCR procedure. Each of the first two PCR rounds ran for roughly 9 cycles and used multiplex TRBV1-TRBV30 forward primers together with a Cbeta reverse primer. A final 25-cycle PCR with Deep VentR polymerase added sample barcodes and Illumina adapters. Amplicons of 200-500 bp were gel-purified with a QIAquick gel extraction kit before sequencing. An Illumina HiSeq 2500 was used to sequence the TCRbeta amplicons, generating 250-bp paired-end reads. The authors' analysis ran thus. Reads were quality-trimmed with Trimmomatic v0.33, and paired reads were merged with FLASH v1.2.11 to recover full CDR3 sequences. V, D and J germline segments were assigned to the rearranged TCRbeta sequences using MiGEC v1.2.1b. Clonotype statistics, along with Shannon-Wiener diversity indices, were calculated using VDJtools v1.0.0. To reduce sampling bias, subsequent analyses other than the diversity analysis used only the 250 most abundant clonotypes in each sample. In TCRdb, the public reads were trimmed at Q25 with fastp and aligned with MiXCR, with productive beta chains retained. Identical CDR3 protein sequences are pooled into one entry, listed with their most common genes and DNA. None of the V and J calls come from the authors' own analysis; TCRdb made them. The sample includes fewer than 400,000 distinct CDR3 sequences, with roughly 60% observed a single time. The ten largest clonotypes hold approximately 17% of the sample.

This clonotype was counted once. Its antigen remains undetermined. The CDR3 carries no conserved terminal phenylalanine or tryptophan, so it likely arises from a read error. TRIzol reagent was used to extract blood RNA from unsorted whole blood, while the DNeasy Blood & Tissue kit provided the germline DNA. At the time of sampling, the patients had chronic HBV infection and had not received any treatment. Before surgery, approximately 3.7 milliliters of peripheral blood were drawn into K2EDTA tubes. The germline V gene yields SGHAT for CDR1 and FQNNGV for CDR2. The CDR3 is 16 residues long, ends included. Only the CDR3 DNA stays, 48 bases, in frame from base 1.

Sequenced sample: peripheral blood. This sequence was found in a woman aged 25 to 45 with primary liver carcinoma and hepatitis B virus infection. The chain is made from TRBV11-2 and TRBJ2-3; the D gene is possibly TRBD2, with 5 bases matching. The CDR3 amino acid sequence is: CARSPRETSSTDAQYL. Here is the DNA: TGTGCTAGGAGCCCGAGGGAGACGTCGAGCACAGATGCGCAGTATCTT.